The 25 T cell receptor beta chains given below trace back to one sample, sequenced in a study of CXCR3-negative and CXCR3-positive naive CD8 T cells. For these TCRs, the target antigens are not known. Regarding the study as a whole: For CXCR3-positive naive cells, TRB CDR3s were more hydrophobic than those of CXCR3-negative naive cells.

5' RACE that incorporated UMI labels was used to prepare the TRB cDNA libraries. No DNA is given; TCRdb re-called the 5' RACE reads and lists each CDR3 protein once. Its table records 150,000 to 160,000 distinct CDR3 sequences. The sample was naive CXCR3+ CD8+ T cells from blood. Subset reported: CD45RO-CCR7+CD27+CD95- naive CD8+ T cells expressing CXCR3 (TNR3+). The source is a human donor in good health. Some clones in this sample may be carry-over from other donors' samples.

The V and J genes are TRBV28 and TRBJ1-6; TCRdb indicates TRBD1, and absent DNA this call remains unverified. CDR1 and CDR2 from the germline V gene are MDHEN and SYDVKM. CDR3 length: 14 residues. CDR3 protein: CASSLSTGGSPLHF.

The chain couples TRBV6-5 to TRBJ2-5; absent DNA, TCRdb's TRBD1 call cannot be checked. This CDR3 has 16 amino acids. CDR1 is MNHEY, CDR2 SVGAGI, per germline. CDR3 amino acids: CASSQGLKRVQETQYF.

This chain joins TRBV28 and TRBJ2-3; TCRdb indicates TRBD2, and absent DNA this call remains unverified. From germline, CDR1 is MDHEN and CDR2 SYDVKM. This CDR3 comprises 15 residues. The CDR3 spells CASSPLTGISDTQYF.

The rearrangement links TRBV28 to TRBJ2-3; TCRdb names TRBD2, which stays unverified in the absence of DNA. The CDR3 has 17 residues. CDR1 is MDHEN, CDR2 SYDVKM, per germline. CDR3 in amino acids: CASSFLMGGGGADTQYF. The full variable domain, its missing parts supplied by reference TRBV28 and TRBJ2-3, is DVKVTQSSRYLVKRTGEKVFLECVQDMDHENMFWYRQDPGLGLRLIYFSYDVKMKEKGDIPEGYSVSREKKERFSLILESASTNQTSMYLCASSFLMGGGGADTQYFGPGTRLTVL.

The chain combines TRBV28 with TRBJ2-1; with no DNA, the TCRdb D assignment of TRBD2 cannot be verified. Germline CDR1 MDHEN, CDR2 SYDVKM. This CDR3 region has 16 residues. The CDR3 here is CASSPPGLDSYNEQFF.

The chain employs TRBV4-1 and TRBJ1-4; TCRdb calls TRBD1, which cannot be checked without DNA. In germline, CDR1 is MGHRA, CDR2 YSYEKL. This CDR3 spans 14 amino acids. This CDR3 is CASSHRTGDEKLFF.

The V gene is TRBV20-1, the J gene TRBJ2-1; as DNA is missing, the TRBD1 call by TCRdb cannot be tested. The CDR3 has 14 residues. Germline assignment: CDR1 DFQATT and CDR2 SNEGSKA (reference sequence). The CDR3 spells CSARDLNRENEQFF.

The chain combines TRBV28 with TRBJ2-5; TCRdb calls TRBD1, which cannot be checked without DNA. Germline CDR1 reads MDHEN; CDR2 reads SYDVKM. The CDR3 runs to 15 residues. This CDR3 is CASSSAGDPQETQYF.

This chain joins TRBV10-3 and TRBJ2-1; no DNA is available, so the TRBD2 call from TCRdb remains unchecked. This CDR3 region has 17 residues. Germline values: CDR1 ENHRY, CDR2 SYGVKD. This CDR3 reads CAISDLLSGGADNEQFF.

The chain carries TRBV28 and TRBJ2-7; no DNA is available, so the TRBD1 call from TCRdb remains unchecked. CDR1 is MDHEN, CDR2 SYDVKM, per germline. CDR3 length equals 15 residues. The CDR3 is CASSLVGTGSYEQYF. Full variable domain (outside the CDR3, taken from reference TRBV28 and TRBJ2-7): DVKVTQSSRYLVKRTGEKVFLECVQDMDHENMFWYRQDPGLGLRLIYFSYDVKMKEKGDIPEGYSVSREKKERFSLILESASTNQTSMYLCASSLVGTGSYEQYFGPGTRLTVT.

This sequence joins TRBV7-8 and TRBJ2-3; the TRBD1 assignment by TCRdb is unverifiable without DNA. Germline V CDR1 and CDR2: SGHVS, FQNEAQ. The CDR3 extends over 15 amino acids. CDR3 in amino acids: CASSLSGGGGDTQYF.

The chain employs TRBV28 and TRBJ1-1. Germline V gene sequence: CDR1 MDHEN, CDR2 SYDVKM. The CDR3 totals 15 residues. CDR3 loop: CASRFLRKMNTEAFF.

The chain carries TRBV6-2 or TRBV6-3 and TRBJ2-7; TCRdb reports TRBD2, a call that lacks DNA to check it against. This CDR3 is 15 amino acids long. Germline V gene data show CDR1 as MNHEY and CDR2 as SVGEGT. The CDR3 sequence is CASSYEGLVSSEQYF.

CDR3 region: CASSFGLAGYEQFF. This sequence joins TRBV6-2 or TRBV6-3 and TRBJ2-1; TCRdb picks TRBD2, but there is no DNA to check that call. CDR1 and CDR2 from the germline V gene are MNHEY and SVGEGT. The CDR3 totals 14 residues.

This chain uses TRBV5-1 with TRBJ2-1; TCRdb names TRBD2, which stays unverified in the absence of DNA. This CDR3 region has 17 residues. Germline loops: CDR1 SGHRS, CDR2 YFSETQ. CDR3 loop: CASSLAALAGNYNEQFF. Together with reference TRBV5-1 and TRBJ2-1, the CDR3 gives the full variable domain: KAGVTQTPRYLIKTRGQQVTLSCSPISGHRSVSWYQQTPGQGLQFLFEYFSETQRNKGNFPGRFSGRQFSNSRSEMNVSTLELGDSALYLCASSLAALAGNYNEQFFGPGTRLTVL.

V usage is TRBV20-1 and J usage is TRBJ2-3; TCRdb reports TRBD1, a call that lacks DNA to check it against. The CDR3 contains 17 residues. In germline, CDR1 is DFQATT, CDR2 SNEGSKA (reference sequence). CDR3 region: CSARGFWDGKTPDTQYF.

V gene TRBV28 combines with J gene TRBJ2-3; TCRdb lists TRBD2, though no DNA is available to test this call. Germline V gene sequence: CDR1 MDHEN, CDR2 SYDVKM. The CDR3 covers 17 residues. This chain's CDR3 is CASSQSPSGVRTDTQYF.

V usage is TRBV7-9 and J usage is TRBJ2-7; the D call of TRBD1 rests on TCRdb alone, since no DNA is present to check it. CDR3 length equals 17 residues. The germline CDR1 and CDR2 sequences are SEHNR and FQNEAQ (reference sequence). Here the CDR3 reads CASSLTPTGTRPYEQYF.

The chain has TRBV6-1 and TRBJ2-7; absent DNA, TCRdb's TRBD1 call cannot be checked. The CDR3 is made up of 18 amino acids. Germline CDR1 reads MNHNS; CDR2 reads SASEGT. Here the CDR3 reads CASSETAIFRQGYYEQYF.

This chain joins TRBV15 and TRBJ1-5. This CDR3 is 18 amino acids long. Germline lookup yields CDR1 LNHNV and CDR2 YYDKDF (reference sequence). Here the CDR3 reads CATSRDLRDSYSNQPQHF.

The rearrangement uses TRBV4-1 and TRBJ2-6. CDR1 is MGHRA, CDR2 YSYEKL, per germline. There are 13 residues in the CDR3. The CDR3 region is CASSQTGLNVLTF.

V is TRBV12-3 or TRBV12-4 and J is TRBJ2-7; checking the TCRdb D call of TRBD2 is not possible without DNA. There are 16 residues in the CDR3. This CDR3 is CASGLLKRDYSYEQYF.

The V gene is TRBV28, the J gene TRBJ2-3; TCRdb picks TRBD1, but there is no DNA to check that call. CDR3 size: 14 residues. Germline-derived CDR1 and CDR2 are MDHEN and SYDVKM. CDR3 region: CASRWDSSTDTQYF.

V gene TRBV5-1 combines with J gene TRBJ1-1. In germline, CDR1 is SGHRS, CDR2 YFSETQ. This CDR3 has 13 amino acids. The CDR3 spells CASSLYPDPVAFF.

J is TRBJ2-7 and V is TRBV19; as DNA is missing, the TRBD1 call by TCRdb cannot be tested. In germline, CDR1 is LNHDA, CDR2 SQIVND (reference sequence). The CDR3 runs 13 residues. The CDR3 sequence is CASSIQGSYEQYF.